The 8 T cell receptor beta chains below all came from one sample that was sequenced in a study of monozygotic twins with inflammatory bowel disease (dated by TCRdb to between 2018 and 2021). The library came from 5' RACE. The data were produced on an Illumina HiSeq 2500. TCRdb reprocessed the reads and provides one entry for every CDR3 protein sequence; no DNA is given. The sample table records approximately 150,000 distinct CDR3 sequences. The ten most abundant clones make up 2.4% of the sample. Sequencing was performed on blood. These receptors were obtained from a human donor with ulcerative colitis or Crohn's disease, or a healthy co-twin of an affected twin (not recorded which).

The rearrangement joins TRBV4-3 to TRBJ2-7; TCRdb outputs TRBD2, but without DNA this stays unchecked. This CDR3 comprises 16 residues. Germline V gives CDR1 LGHNA, CDR2 YSLEER. The CDR3 protein is CASSQGVAGTHYEQYF.

The chain has TRBV20-1 and TRBJ2-5; TCRdb lists TRBD2, though no DNA is available to test this call. Germline V gene data show CDR1 as DFQATT and CDR2 as SNEGSKA (reference sequence). CDR3 length equals 18 residues. The CDR3 region is CSARDLRDYEWVQETQYF.

The rearrangement joins TRBV27 to TRBJ2-7; as DNA is missing, the TRBD1 call by TCRdb cannot be tested. Germline V gene sequence: CDR1 MNHEY, CDR2 SMNVEV (reference sequence). There are 17 residues in the CDR3. The CDR3 sequence is CASSLSSETIPGGEQYF.

The gene calls are TRBV3-1 and TRBJ2-5; TCRdb proposes TRBD1, but this gene call is untestable without DNA. The CDR3 has 14 residues. Germline V gives CDR1 LGHDT, CDR2 YNNKEL (reference sequence). The CDR3 region is CASSQHRSSETQYF.

This chain links TRBV6-2 or TRBV6-3 with TRBJ2-7; TCRdb picks TRBD2, but there is no DNA to check that call. The germline CDR1 and CDR2 sequences are MNHEY and SVGEGT. CDR3 length: 13 residues. The CDR3 here is CASTRAGFEEQYF.

This chain uses TRBV3-1 with TRBJ2-5; the TCRdb D gene call, TRBD1, has no DNA to confirm it. The CDR3 sequence is 13 residues long. Germline CDR1 and CDR2: LGHDT and YNNKEL (reference sequence). The CDR3 sequence is CAIKRRGQETQYF.

The rearrangement uses TRBV7-7 and TRBJ2-1; the D gene TCRdb calls, TRBD1, cannot be checked with no DNA. This CDR3 has 16 amino acids. CDR1 is SSHAT and CDR2 is FNYEAQ in the germline V gene (reference sequence). The CDR3: CASSLGSGGSYNEQFF.

The V call is TRBV12-3 or TRBV12-4, the J call TRBJ2-1; TCRdb indicates TRBD1, and absent DNA this call remains unverified. CDR3 length: 16 amino acids. CDR3 region: CASSFHQGAVGNEQFF.